The 2 T cell receptor beta chains below come from one sample, sequenced in a study of Graves' ophthalmopathy and Graves' hyperthyroidism. Amplification of TCR beta CDR3 regions used RNA transcripts. First-round RT-PCR relied on HTBI primers, and a second-round multiplex PCR came next. A single record per CDR3 protein comes from TCRdb applying MiXCR to the multiplex PCR reads. The sample carries approximately 410,000 distinct CDR3 sequences, about 16% recorded once. Sequencing used peripheral blood. These TCRs come from a woman under 30 with stable Graves' hyperthyroidism.

This clonotype has a count of ten or more. This CDR3 reads CSARGHLYGYTF. CDR3 nucleotide sequence: TGCAGTGCTAGAGGGCACCTCTATGGCTACACCTTC. The chain uses TRBV20-1 and TRBJ1-2; no firm D call. The germline V and J ends were trimmed by 1 base and 4 bases, with 7 bases remaining between them. This CDR3 is built from 12 residues. Per germline, CDR1 DFQATT and CDR2 SNEGSKA (reference sequence).

A remark on this clonotype: It is likely a read error, because the conserved phenylalanine at the end of the CDR3 is missing. This sequence joins TRBV3-1 and TRBJ1-6; D not certain. The V end was cut by 0 bases, the J end by 7 bases, with 7 bases between. The CDR3 covers 14 residues. The germline V gene encodes CDR1 LGHDT and CDR2 YNNKEL (reference sequence). For the CDR3, the DNA is TGTGCCAGCAGCCAAGATTGGGGAAATTCACCCCTCCACTCT. It codes for CASSQDWGNSPLHS.